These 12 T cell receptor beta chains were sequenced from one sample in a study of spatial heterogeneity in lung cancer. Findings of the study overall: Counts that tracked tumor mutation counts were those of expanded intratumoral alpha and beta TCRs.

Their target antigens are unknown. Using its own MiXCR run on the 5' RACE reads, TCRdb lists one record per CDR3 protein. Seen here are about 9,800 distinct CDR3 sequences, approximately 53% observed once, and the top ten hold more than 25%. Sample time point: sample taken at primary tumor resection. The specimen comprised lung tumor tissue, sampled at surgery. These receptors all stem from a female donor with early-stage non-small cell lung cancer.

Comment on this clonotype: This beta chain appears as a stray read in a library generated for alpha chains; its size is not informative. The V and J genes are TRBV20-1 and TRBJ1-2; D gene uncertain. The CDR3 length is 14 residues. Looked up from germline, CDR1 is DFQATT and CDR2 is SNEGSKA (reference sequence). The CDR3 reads CSPYKRLSAPGYTF. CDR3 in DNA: TGCAGCCCCTACAAGAGACTTAGCGCCCCCGGCTACACCTTC.

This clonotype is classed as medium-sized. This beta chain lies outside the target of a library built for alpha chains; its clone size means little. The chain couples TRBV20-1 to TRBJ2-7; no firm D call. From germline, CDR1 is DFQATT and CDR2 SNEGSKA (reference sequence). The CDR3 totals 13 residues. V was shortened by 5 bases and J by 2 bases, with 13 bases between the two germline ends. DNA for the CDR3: TGCAGTGCTCCTGGGTGGCAACCCTACGAGCAGTACTTC. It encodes CSAPGWQPYEQYF.

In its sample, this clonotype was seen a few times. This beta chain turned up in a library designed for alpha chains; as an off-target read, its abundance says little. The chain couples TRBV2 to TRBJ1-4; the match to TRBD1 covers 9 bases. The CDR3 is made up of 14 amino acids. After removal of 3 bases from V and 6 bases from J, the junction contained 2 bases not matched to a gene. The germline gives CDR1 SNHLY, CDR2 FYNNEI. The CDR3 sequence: CASSDTGGDEKLFF. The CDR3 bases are TGTGCCAGCAGTGATACAGGGGGCGATGAAAAACTGTTTTTT.

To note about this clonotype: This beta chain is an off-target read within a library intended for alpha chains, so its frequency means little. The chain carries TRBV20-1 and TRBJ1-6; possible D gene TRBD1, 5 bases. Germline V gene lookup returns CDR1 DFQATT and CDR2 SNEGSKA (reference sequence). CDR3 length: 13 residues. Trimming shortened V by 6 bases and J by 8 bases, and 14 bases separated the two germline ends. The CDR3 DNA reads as TGCAGTGCCCCCAGGGACGGTTATTCACCCCTCCACTTT. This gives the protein CSAPRDGYSPLHF.

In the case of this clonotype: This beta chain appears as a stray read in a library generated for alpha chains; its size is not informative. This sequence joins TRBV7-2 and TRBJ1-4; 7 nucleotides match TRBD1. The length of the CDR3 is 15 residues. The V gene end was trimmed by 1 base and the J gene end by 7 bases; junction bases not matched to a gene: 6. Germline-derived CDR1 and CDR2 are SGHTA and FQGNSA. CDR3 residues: CASSLVTGHGEKLFF. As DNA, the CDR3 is TGTGCCAGCAGCTTAGTGACAGGGCATGGTGAAAAACTGTTTTTT.

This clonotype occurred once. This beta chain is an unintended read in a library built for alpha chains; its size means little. The CDR3 bases are TGTGCCAGCAGTTTGGGGGGGCAGGGCTACACCTTC. As protein: CASSLGGQGYTF. The chain links TRBV12-3 or TRBV12-4 to TRBJ1-2; maybe TRBD1 (6 bases). V lost 3 bases, J lost 8 bases, and 10 bases lay in between. The CDR3 sequence is 12 residues long.

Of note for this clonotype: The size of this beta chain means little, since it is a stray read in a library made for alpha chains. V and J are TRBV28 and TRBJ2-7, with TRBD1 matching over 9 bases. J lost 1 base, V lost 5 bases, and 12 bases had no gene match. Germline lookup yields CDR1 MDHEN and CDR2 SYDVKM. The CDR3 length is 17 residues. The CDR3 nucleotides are TGTGCCAGCAGTAACGACAGGGGGGCCCCACGGTCCTACGAGCAGTACTTC. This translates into CASSNDRGAPRSYEQYF. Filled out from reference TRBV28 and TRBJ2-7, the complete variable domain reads DVKVTQSSRYLVKRTGEKVFLECVQDMDHENMFWYRQDPGLGLRLIYFSYDVKMKEKGDIPEGYSVSREKKERFSLILESASTNQTSMYLCASSNDRGAPRSYEQYFGPGTRLTVT.

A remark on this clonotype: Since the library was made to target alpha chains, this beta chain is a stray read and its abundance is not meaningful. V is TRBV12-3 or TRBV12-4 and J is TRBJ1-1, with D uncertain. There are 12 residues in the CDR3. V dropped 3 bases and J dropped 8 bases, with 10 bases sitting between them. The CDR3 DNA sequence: TGTGCCAGCAGTTTTTTAGGAAGCGAAGCTTTCTTT. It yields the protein CASSFLGSEAFF.

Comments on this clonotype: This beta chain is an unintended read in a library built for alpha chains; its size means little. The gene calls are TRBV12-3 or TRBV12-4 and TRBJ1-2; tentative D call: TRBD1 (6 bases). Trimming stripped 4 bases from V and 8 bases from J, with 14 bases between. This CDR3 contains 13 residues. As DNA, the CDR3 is TGTGCCAGCAGTTACCTGGGGGCGGTCGGCTACACCTTC. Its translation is CASSYLGAVGYTF.

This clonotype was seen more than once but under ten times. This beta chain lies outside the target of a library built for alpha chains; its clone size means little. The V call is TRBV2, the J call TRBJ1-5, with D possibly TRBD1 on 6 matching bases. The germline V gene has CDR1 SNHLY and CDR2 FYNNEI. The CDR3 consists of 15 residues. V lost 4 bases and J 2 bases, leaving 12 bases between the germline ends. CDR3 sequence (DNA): TGTGCCAGCAGTGGGGGGGCTTTCGGCAATCAGCCCCAGCATTTT. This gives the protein CASSGGAFGNQPQHF.

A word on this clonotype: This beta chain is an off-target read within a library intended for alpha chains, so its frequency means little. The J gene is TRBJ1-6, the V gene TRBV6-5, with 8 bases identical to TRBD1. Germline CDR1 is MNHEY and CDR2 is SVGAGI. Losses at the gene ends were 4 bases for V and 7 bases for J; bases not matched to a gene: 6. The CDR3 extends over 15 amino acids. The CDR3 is CASSLDRQGNSPLHF. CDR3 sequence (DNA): TGTGCCAGCAGTTTGGACAGACAGGGGAATTCACCCCTCCACTTT.

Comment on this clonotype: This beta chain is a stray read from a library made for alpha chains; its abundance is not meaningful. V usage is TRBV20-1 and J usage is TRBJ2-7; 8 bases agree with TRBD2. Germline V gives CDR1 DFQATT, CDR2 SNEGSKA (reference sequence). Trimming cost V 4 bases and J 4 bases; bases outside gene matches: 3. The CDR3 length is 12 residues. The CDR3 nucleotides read TGCAGTGCTAAAGCGGGAGTTTACGAGCAGTACTTC. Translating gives CSAKAGVYEQYF.